The 14 T cell receptor beta chains given below trace back to one sample, sequenced in a study of T cells in women clearing cervical HPV infection. Sequencing used immunoSEQ multiplex PCR; TCRdb keeps in-frame clones, though not all of them. The repertoire shows about 22,000 clones; the top ten hold under 10%. The material sequenced was blood buffy coat. These receptors were taken from a woman between 18 and 75 years old with a cervical HPV16 infection that either progressed to CIN3+ or cleared (not recorded which).

With respect to this clone: Sequencing ends 3 residues short of the CDR3 end; the germline J gene provides the rest. This rearrangement joins TRBV14 to TRBJ2-1, with TRBD1 as a possible D gene (6 bases). The CDR3 contains 17 residues. The germline gives CDR1 SGHDN, CDR2 FVKESK. V lost 1 base, J lost 0 bases, and 13 bases lay in between. Incomplete CDR3 DNA: TGTGCCAGCAGCCAAGGACCAGGGGCCGGCTCCTACAATGAG. It encodes CASSQGPGAGSYNE. The entire CDR3 reads CASSQGPGAGSYNEQFF.

Details on this clone: Coverage ceases 3 residues before the CDR3 finishes, and the germline J gene fills in the end. The V call is TRBV7-9, the J call TRBJ1-1; 10 bases line up with TRBD1. V was pared by 8 bases and J by 3 bases, with 9 bases of the junction left unmatched. This CDR3 comprises 15 residues. CDR1 and CDR2 (germline): SEHNR, FQNEAQ (reference sequence). The CDR3 reads CASLPGQGKDTEAFF. The covered CDR3 bases are TGTGCCAGCCTCCCGGGACAGGGGAAGGACACTGAA.

This clone is classed as medium-sized (0.01 to 0.1%) by frequency. From the germline J gene comes the end of the CDR3, since the read stops 3 residues before it. The chain has TRBV5-1 and TRBJ1-6, with 7 bases lining up with TRBD1. This CDR3 has 14 amino acids. V lost 0 bases to trimming and J lost 6 bases; unmatched junction nucleotides: 0. Germline lookup yields CDR1 SGHRS and CDR2 YFSETQ. Incomplete CDR3 DNA: TGCGCCAGCAGCTTGGGGGACAGTAATTCACCC. Translating it yields CASSLGDSNSP. The entire CDR3 protein reads CASSLGDSNSPLHF.

Notes on this clone: The CDR3 end lies 3 residues beyond the end of the read and is filled in from the germline J gene. V is TRBV6-2 or TRBV6-3 and J is TRBJ1-2; D remains unclear. The germline V gene has CDR1 MNHEY and CDR2 SVGEGT. Trimming removed 4 bases from V and 4 bases from J, with 10 bases in between. CDR3 length equals 13 residues. CDR3 sequence: CASSSLDSYGYTF. The sequenced part of the CDR3 DNA is TGTGCCAGCAGTTCGCTAGACTCCTATGGC.

Comments on this clone: The read ends 3 residues early relative to the CDR3; the germline J gene fills the gap. V gene TRBV20-1 combines with J gene TRBJ2-1; possibly TRBD2 for D (6 bases). The CDR3 sequence is 15 residues long. Trimming removed 5 bases at V and 2 bases at J, with 16 bases between. Germline V CDR1 and CDR2: DFQATT, SNEGSKA (reference sequence). CDR3 amino acids: CSAPLIAGTYNEQFF. The DNA read from the CDR3 is TGCAGTGCTCCCCTTATTGCGGGAACCTACAATGAG.

A note on this clone: The read falls 3 residues short of the CDR3 end, and the missing part is taken from the germline J gene. The chain links TRBV12-3 or TRBV12-4 to TRBJ1-2; no definite D call. This CDR3 has 12 residues. V shed 3 bases and J shed 7 bases, with 9 bases lying between them. CDR3 amino acids: CASSFSRAGYTF. The CDR3 DNA, read in part, is TGTGCCAGCAGTTTTAGTAGGGCTGGC.

Regarding this clone: The CDR3 end is not reached by the read, which stops 3 residues before it; the germline J gene fills it in. The chain couples TRBV20-1 to TRBJ2-2, with D possibly TRBD2 on 5 matching bases. CDR3 size: 16 residues. Between the trimmed V and J ends, which lost 0 bases and 3 bases, there was a span of 14 bases. The germline V gene has CDR1 DFQATT and CDR2 SNEGSKA (reference sequence). This chain's CDR3 is CSARDLERPYTGELFF. The covered CDR3 bases are TGCAGTGCTAGAGATTTGGAGCGGCCTTACACCGGGGAG.

As to this clone: The CDR3 end falls 3 residues outside the read, so it is completed with the germline J gene. This chain connects TRBV5-4 to TRBJ1-1, with D tentatively TRBD1 (6 bases). Per the germline V gene, CDR1 is SGHNT and CDR2 is YYREEE (reference sequence). The CDR3 extends over 15 amino acids. V lost 6 bases, J lost 5 bases, and 20 bases lay in between. Incomplete CDR3 DNA: TGTGCCAGCATCACCGACCTCGGGGGGCGTACTGAA. Its protein product is CASITDLGGRTE. The whole CDR3 sequence is CASITDLGGRTEAFF.

In regard to this clone: The read gets to within 3 residues of the CDR3 end, and the germline J gene fills in the rest. V and J are TRBV19 and TRBJ1-6; no definite D call. V was clipped by 6 bases and J by 10 bases, with 13 bases between them. The CDR3 covers 13 residues. CDR1 LNHDA and CDR2 SQIVND come from the germline V gene (reference sequence). This CDR3 is CASRNSIGSPLHF. The sequenced part of the CDR3 DNA is TGTGCCAGTAGGAACAGTATAGGATCACCC. The full variable domain, with the rest looked up from reference TRBV19 and TRBJ1-6, is DGGITQSPKYLFRKEGQNVTLSCEQNLNHDAMYWYRQDPGQGLRLIYYSQIVNDFQKGDIAEGYSVSREKKESFPLTVTSAQKNPTAFYLCASRNSIGSPLHFGNGTRLTVT.

As concerns this clone: With the read ending 3 residues before the CDR3 end, the germline J gene is used to fill in that end. V usage is TRBV5-1 and J usage is TRBJ2-4; 8 nucleotides line up with TRBD2. The germline V gene encodes CDR1 SGHRS and CDR2 YFSETQ. This CDR3 spans 13 amino acids. The CDR3 sequence: CASSLGSSGSQYF. CDR3 DNA (partial): TGCGCCAGCAGCTTGGGGTCCAGCGGGAGT. Full variable domain (missing parts from reference TRBV5-1 and TRBJ2-4): KAGVTQTPRYLIKTRGQQVTLSCSPISGHRSVSWYQQTPGQGLQFLFEYFSETQRNKGNFPGRFSGRQFSNSRSEMNVSTLELGDSALYLCASSLGSSGSQYFGAGTRLSVL.

For this clone: The CDR3 extends 3 residues past the end of the read, so its final part is completed from the germline J gene. The chain links TRBV2 to TRBJ2-1, with D maybe TRBD2 (6 bases). The CDR3 loop spans 15 amino acids. Trimming removed 5 bases at V and 1 base at J, with 12 bases between. Germline V gene sequence: CDR1 SNHLY, CDR2 FYNNEI. Incomplete CDR3 DNA: TGTGCCAGCAGTAAGCGGGTGGGGTCCTACAATGAG. This codes for CASSKRVGSYNE. The full CDR3 protein is CASSKRVGSYNEQFF.

Comment on this clone: The read gets to within 3 residues of the CDR3 end, and the germline J gene fills in the rest. V gene TRBV5-6 combines with J gene TRBJ2-5, with TRBD2 as a possible D gene (5 bases). This CDR3 spans 14 amino acids. From germline, CDR1 is SGHDT and CDR2 YYEEEE. Between the trimmed V and J ends, which lost 0 bases and 6 bases, there was a span of 12 bases. The part of the CDR3 DNA that was read is TGTGCCAGCAGCTTGGCCGCGGGTAGAAAGACC. Residues: CASSLAAGRKT. The entire CDR3 sequence reads CASSLAAGRKTQYF. Full variable domain (remainder filled in from reference TRBV5-6 and TRBJ2-5): DAGVTQSPTHLIKTRGQQVTLRCSPKSGHDTVSWYQQALGQGPQFIFQYYEEEERQRGNFPDRFSGHQFPNYSSELNVNALLLGDSALYLCASSLAAGRKTQYFGPGTRLLVL.

Concerning this clone itself: The read stops 3 residues short of the end of the CDR3; the missing end is completed from the germline J gene. The chain is built from TRBV7-2 and TRBJ1-6, with a tentative D call TRBD1 (6 bases). The CDR3 covers 15 residues. CDR1 and CDR2 (germline): SGHTA, FQGNSA. The sequenced CDR3 bases are TGTGCCAGCAGCTTAGGGGGCAGGGGCGACGGGTCC. Protein sequence: CASSLGGRGDGS. The entire CDR3 is CASSLGGRGDGSLHF.

Partial CDR3 DNA: TGCGCCAGCAGCACCAGCGGGGCGAACCAAGAGACC. Protein product: CASSTSGANQET. The CDR3, in full, reads CASSTSGANQETQYF. The rearrangement links TRBV5-1 to TRBJ2-5; TRBD2 aligns across 7 bases. The sequence runs out 3 residues before the end of the CDR3; the remainder is reconstructed from the germline J gene. CDR3 length equals 15 residues. V shed 4 bases, J shed 0 bases, and the junction held 6 bases outside the gene matches. The germline gives CDR1 SGHRS, CDR2 YFSETQ. Looking up the rest from reference TRBV5-1 and TRBJ2-5 gives the full variable domain: KAGVTQTPRYLIKTRGQQVTLSCSPISGHRSVSWYQQTPGQGLQFLFEYFSETQRNKGNFPGRFSGRQFSNSRSEMNVSTLELGDSALYLCASSTSGANQETQYFGPGTRLLVL.